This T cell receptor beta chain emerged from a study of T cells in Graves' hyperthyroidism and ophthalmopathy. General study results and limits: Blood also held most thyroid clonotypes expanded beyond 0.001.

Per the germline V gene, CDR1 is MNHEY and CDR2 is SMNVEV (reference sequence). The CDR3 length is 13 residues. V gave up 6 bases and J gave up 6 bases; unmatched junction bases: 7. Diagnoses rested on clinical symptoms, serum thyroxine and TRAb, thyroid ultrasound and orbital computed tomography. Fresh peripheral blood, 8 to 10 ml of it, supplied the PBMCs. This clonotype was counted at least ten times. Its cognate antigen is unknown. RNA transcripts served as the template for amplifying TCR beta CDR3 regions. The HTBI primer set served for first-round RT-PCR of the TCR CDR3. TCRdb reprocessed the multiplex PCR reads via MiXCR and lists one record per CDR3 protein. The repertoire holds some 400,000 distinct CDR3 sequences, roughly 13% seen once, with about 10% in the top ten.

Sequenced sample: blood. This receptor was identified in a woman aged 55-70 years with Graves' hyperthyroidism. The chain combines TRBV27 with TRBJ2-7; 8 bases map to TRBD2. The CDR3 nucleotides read TGTGCCAGCAGGCCATCGGGGGGGAGCGAGCAGTACTTC. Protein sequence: CASRPSGGSEQYF.